The 29 T cell receptor beta chains below come from one sample, sequenced in a study of OX40 agonist ivuxolimab in advanced cancers. The protocol was immunoSEQ multiplex PCR, while the TCRdb copy is restricted to in-frame clones and leaves out a portion. The top ten hold almost 4.5% of the sample, which has more than 60,000 clones, 80% to 85% seen once. Specimen: CD4+ or CD8+ T cells sorted from blood, collected in a trial of the OX40 agonist ivuxolimab. The receptors derive from an adult with an advanced solid tumor such as melanoma, head and neck, liver or kidney cancer.

The chain joins TRBV2 to TRBJ2-1; D not certain. Germline loops: CDR1 SNHLY, CDR2 FYNNEI. Trimming shortened V by 9 bases and J by 0 bases, and 18 bases separated the two germline ends. The CDR3 extends over 16 amino acids. CDR3 protein: CASAFGGLSSYNEQFF. The CDR3 region has the DNA TGTGCCAGTGCCTTTGGCGGCCTAAGCTCCTACAATGAGCAGTTCTTC.

The chain recombines TRBV28 with TRBJ1-4; TRBD1 agrees at 7 bases. CDR1 MDHEN and CDR2 SYDVKM come from the germline V gene. V lost 1 base to trimming and J lost 11 bases; unmatched junction nucleotides: 16. The CDR3 has 17 amino acids. The CDR3 loop is CASSLSQGPFILRKLFF. Here the CDR3 DNA reads TGTGCCAGCAGTTTATCACAGGGGCCCTTTATATTACGGAAACTGTTTTTT.

The gene calls are TRBV27 and TRBJ2-6, with D perhaps TRBD2 (6 bases). CDR1 and CDR2 from the germline V gene are MNHEY and SMNVEV (reference sequence). The V and J ends lost 5 bases and 0 bases respectively, with 14 bases between them. The CDR3 sequence is 17 residues long. Here the CDR3 reads CASSEEGPFSGANVLTF. The CDR3 nucleotides are TGTGCCAGCAGTGAGGAGGGACCTTTCTCTGGGGCCAACGTCCTGACTTTC.

The rearrangement links TRBV6-5 to TRBJ2-7, with a weak D call TRBD2 (6 bases). The CDR3 spans 14 residues. V was shortened by 6 bases and J by 0 bases, with 12 bases between the two germline ends. CDR1 is MNHEY, CDR2 SVGAGI, per germline. CDR3 region: CASRPRGSSYEQYF. The CDR3, as DNA: TGTGCCAGCAGGCCCCGGGGGTCCTCCTACGAGCAGTACTTC.

The genes are TRBV11-2 and TRBJ1-1, with D unclear. The germline V gene has CDR1 SGHAT and CDR2 FQNNGV. This CDR3 region has 14 residues. Trimming removed 4 bases from V and 5 bases from J, with 14 bases in between. CDR3 bases: TGTGCCAGCAGCTCGGGAAGAAGGGAAACTGAAGCTTTCTTT. This encodes CASSSGRRETEAFF. The full variable domain, completed using reference TRBV11-2 and TRBJ1-1, is EAGVAQSPRYKIIEKRQSVAFWCNPISGHATLYWYQQILGQGPKLLIQFQNNGVVDDSQLPKDRFSAERLKGVDSTLKIQPAKLEDSAVYLCASSSGRRETEAFFGQGTRLTVV.

In this sample, this clone turned up many times. The CDR3: CASGKKDSANYGYTF. DNA for the CDR3: TGTGCCAGCGGGAAGAAGGACAGTGCTAACTATGGCTACACCTTC. The chain couples TRBV19 to TRBJ1-2; D perhaps matches TRBD1 (6 bases). CDR1 and CDR2 from the germline V gene are LNHDA and SQIVND (reference sequence). Trimming removed 9 bases from V and 0 bases from J, with 17 bases in between. The length of the CDR3 is 15 residues.

This chain joins TRBV9 and TRBJ1-2, with no clear D. This CDR3 comprises 13 residues. V lost 2 bases and J lost 4, with 9 bases in between. Germline CDR1 and CDR2: SGDLS and YYNGEE. The chain's CDR3 is CASSVGGIYGYTF. The CDR3 region has the DNA TGTGCCAGCAGCGTCGGCGGAATCTATGGCTACACCTTC.

The chain recombines TRBV5-1 with TRBJ1-6; unclear D gene. The CDR3 is 16 amino acids. V lost 0 bases to trimming and J lost 0 bases, with 7 bases between them. Germline CDR1 and CDR2: SGHRS and YFSETQ. The CDR3 DNA follows: TGCGCCAGCAGCTTGGGGGGAAACTCCTATAATTCACCCCTCCACTTT. This translates into CASSLGGNSYNSPLHF.

The genes are TRBV5-4 and TRBJ2-1, with a possible D match to TRBD1 (5 bases). CDR1 and CDR2 (germline): SGHNT, YYREEE (reference sequence). V was shortened by 1 base and J by 9 bases, with 8 bases between the two germline ends. The CDR3 consists of 12 residues. The CDR3 loop is CASSLQGLEQFF. In DNA form, the CDR3 reads TGTGCCAGCAGCTTGCAGGGTCTTGAGCAGTTCTTC. Using reference TRBV5-4 and TRBJ2-1 for the parts outside the CDR3, the full variable domain is ETGVTQSPTHLIKTRGQQVTLRCSSQSGHNTVSWYQQALGQGPQFIFQYYREEENGRGNFPPRFSGLQFPNYSSELNVNALELDDSALYLCASSLQGLEQFFGPGTRLTVL.

The chain is built from TRBV5-4 and TRBJ2-2, with 9 bases that match TRBD1. Unmatched junction bases numbered 9, after V lost 1 base and J lost 5 bases. Germline CDR1 is SGHNT and CDR2 is YYREEE (reference sequence). There are 17 residues in the CDR3. CDR3 DNA sequence: TGTGCCAGCAGCTTGCAATCGGGACAGGGCAGGACCGGGGAGCTGTTTTTT. Its protein is CASSLQSGQGRTGELFF.

J is TRBJ1-1 and V is TRBV11-3, with D perhaps TRBD1 (5 bases). There are 15 residues in the CDR3. The germline V gene has CDR1 SGHNT and CDR2 YENEEA. The germline V and J ends were trimmed by 5 bases and 6 bases, with 19 bases remaining between them. CDR3: CASSQGRDPRAEAFF. As DNA, the CDR3 is TGTGCCAGCAGCCAGGGACGGGACCCGAGAGCTGAAGCTTTCTTT.

The chain couples TRBV7-2 to TRBJ1-6; no clear D gene. The CDR3 has 17 residues. Trimming took 2 bases from V and 5 from J, leaving 16 bases between them. Germline lookup yields CDR1 SGHTA and CDR2 FQGNSA. The CDR3 DNA reads TGTGCCAGCAGCTTATCCCCAGTCCGGAGGCATAATTCACCCCTCCACTTT. This codes for CASSLSPVRRHNSPLHF.

This clone has a handful of counts. The gene calls are TRBV7-2 and TRBJ2-3; either TRBD1 or TRBD2 may supply D (5 bases each). This CDR3 has 15 residues. Germline values: CDR1 SGHTA, CDR2 FQGNSA. V lost 3 bases and J lost 0, with 10 bases in between. CDR3: CASSLRDGSTDTQYF. As DNA, the CDR3 is TGTGCCAGCAGCTTGAGGGACGGTAGCACAGATACGCAGTATTTT.

The rearrangement uses TRBV6-6 and TRBJ1-2; D ambiguous. Germline CDR1 reads MNHNY; CDR2 reads SVGAGI (reference sequence). Trimming cost V 5 bases and J 8 bases, with 12 bases left between them. CDR3 length: 12 amino acids. Written as DNA, the CDR3 is TGTGCCAGCAGTATCCCGCCGGGCGGCTACACCTTC. Translating it yields CASSIPPGGYTF.

V usage is TRBV9 and J usage is TRBJ1-1; D gene unclear. The CDR3 length is 14 residues. CDR1 and CDR2 (germline): SGDLS, YYNGEE. V lost 4 bases and J lost 2, with 12 bases in between. The CDR3 protein is CASSRREGNTEAFF. The CDR3 DNA follows: TGTGCCAGCAGCCGGCGTGAGGGCAACACTGAAGCTTTCTTT. Full variable domain (rest looked up from reference TRBV9 and TRBJ1-1): DSGVTQTPKHLITATGQRVTLRCSPRSGDLSVYWYQQSLDQGLQFLIQYYNGEERAKGNILERFSAQQFPDLHSELNLSSLELGDSALYFCASSRREGNTEAFFGQGTRLTVV.

The CDR3 loop is CASSISGGETQYF. CDR3 nucleotides: TGCGCCAGCAGTATCTCAGGGGGAGAGACCCAGTACTTC. The chain carries TRBV5-1 and TRBJ2-5; 7 bases line up with TRBD1. The CDR3 has 13 amino acids. Germline CDR1 is SGHRS and CDR2 is YFSETQ. V gave up 5 bases and J gave up 4 bases; unmatched junction bases: 5.

The rearrangement joins TRBV5-6 to TRBJ2-3; D could derive from TRBD1 or TRBD2 (6 bases each). This CDR3 contains 16 residues. V lost 1 base, J lost 5 bases, and 17 bases lay in between. From germline, CDR1 is SGHDT and CDR2 YYEEEE. DNA for the CDR3: TGTGCCAGCAGCTTGTTTATGAGGGGGGCGGAAGATACGCAGTATTTT. Encoded protein: CASSLFMRGAEDTQYF.

A remark on this clone: Other DNA sequences in the same sample also yield this CDR3. This chain uses TRBV25-1 with TRBJ1-1; D may be TRBD1 (6 bases). Germline CDR1 reads MGHDK; CDR2 reads SYGVNS. V was pared by 4 bases and J by 4 bases, with 10 bases between. CDR3 length: 13 residues. CDR3 amino acids: CASSGRTVTEAFF. DNA for the CDR3: TGTGCCAGCAGTGGAAGGACAGTCACTGAAGCTTTCTTT.

The J gene is TRBJ1-2, the V gene TRBV2, with 7 bases fitting TRBD1. Germline CDR1 SNHLY, CDR2 FYNNEI. This CDR3 contains 14 residues. Trimming at V came to 5 bases and at J to 3 bases, leaving 6 bases not matched to a gene. The CDR3 is CASSSQGGDYGYTF. In nucleotides, the CDR3 is TGTGCCAGCAGTTCTCAGGGGGGAGACTATGGCTACACCTTC.

The chain uses TRBV6-5 and TRBJ2-1; D not resolved. The germline V gene encodes CDR1 MNHEY and CDR2 SVGAGI. The V end lost 3 bases, the J end lost 6 bases, and 6 bases lay between the germline ends. The length of the CDR3 is 12 residues. The CDR3 here is CASSYGFNEQFF. CDR3 bases: TGTGCCAGCAGTTATGGATTCAATGAGCAGTTCTTC.

The CDR3 DNA sequence: TGTGCCAGCAGCTTAGCGGGGTCTCAGGGGGCCTCCTACGAGCAGTACTTC. This translates into CASSLAGSQGASYEQYF. The rearrangement joins TRBV7-2 to TRBJ2-7; 8 nucleotides agree with TRBD1. The CDR3 length is 17 residues. Losses at the gene ends were 0 bases for V and 0 bases for J; bases not matched to a gene: 7. CDR1 and CDR2 from the germline V gene are SGHTA and FQGNSA.

The chain employs TRBV7-2 and TRBJ1-1; 7 nucleotides match TRBD1. The CDR3 contains 13 residues. Trimming took 2 bases from V and 7 from J; bases not matched to a gene: 4. Germline lookup yields CDR1 SGHTA and CDR2 FQGNSA. CDR3: CASSLTTGSEAFF. CDR3 DNA: TGTGCCAGCAGCTTAACGACAGGGAGTGAAGCTTTCTTT.

The chain links TRBV5-4 to TRBJ2-5; D remains ambiguous. This CDR3 is 11 amino acids long. The V gene's germline CDR1 is SGHNT and CDR2 YYREEE (reference sequence). V was trimmed by 4 bases and J by 1 base, leaving 2 bases between them. DNA for the CDR3: TGTGCCAGCAGCGGCCAAGAGACCCAGTACTTC. It is translated as CASSGQETQYF.

The rearrangement links TRBV18 to TRBJ1-1; the D is unclear. Germline V gives CDR1 KGHSH, CDR2 LQKENI. CDR3 length equals 13 residues. Trimming stripped 2 bases from V and 6 bases from J, with 10 bases between. DNA for the CDR3: TGTGCCAGCTCACCAACCGGTAATGCTGAAGCTTTCTTT. Its translation: CASSPTGNAEAFF. Filled out from reference TRBV18 and TRBJ1-1, the complete variable domain reads NAGVMQNPRHLVRRRGQEARLRCSPMKGHSHVYWYRQLPEEGLKFMVYLQKENIIDESGMPKERFSAEFPKEGPSILRIQQVVRGDSAAYFCASSPTGNAEAFFGQGTRLTVV.

The V call is TRBV6-5, the J call TRBJ2-5, with unresolved D. The CDR3 is made up of 14 amino acids. V shed 5 bases and J shed 5 bases, with 15 bases lying between them. CDR1 and CDR2 (germline): MNHEY, SVGAGI. In DNA, the CDR3 is TGTGCCAGCAGTCAACATCTAGTTGGGGAGACCCAGTACTTC. It translates to CASSQHLVGETQYF.

In its sample, this clone ranks as medium-sized (0.01 to 0.1%). The sample holds other DNA sequences that translate to the same CDR3. The chain links TRBV19 to TRBJ2-7; D possibly corresponds to TRBD1 (6 bases). This CDR3 is built from 14 residues. Between the trimmed V and J ends, which lost 4 bases and 1 base, there was a span of 11 bases. The germline V gene encodes CDR1 LNHDA and CDR2 SQIVND (reference sequence). CDR3 amino acids: CASSSTGNSYEQYF. The CDR3 DNA is TGTGCCAGTAGTAGTACAGGGAATTCCTACGAGCAGTACTTC.

Only a few counts were recorded for this clone. CDR3 sequence reads: CSAKPTGGLYGYTF. For the CDR3, the DNA is TGCAGCGCCAAACCCACAGGGGGCTTATATGGCTACACCTTC. The rearrangement links TRBV29-1 to TRBJ1-2; TRBD1 matches at 9 bases. This CDR3 region has 14 residues. The V gene end was trimmed by 7 bases and the J gene end by 5 bases; junction bases not matched to a gene: 11. CDR1 and CDR2 from the germline V gene are SQVTM and ANQGSEA.

The rearrangement joins TRBV5-4 to TRBJ1-6; TRBD1 is a possible D gene (6 bases). Trimming pared 0 bases from V and 9 bases from J, leaving 10 bases between. The germline gives CDR1 SGHNT, CDR2 YYREEE (reference sequence). The CDR3 is 14 residues long. Written as DNA, the CDR3 is TGTGCCAGCAGCTTGGAACAGGGCCCTTCACCCCTCCACTTT. As protein: CASSLEQGPSPLHF.

This chain links TRBV5-1 with TRBJ2-1; D is undetermined. In germline, CDR1 is SGHRS, CDR2 YFSETQ. The CDR3 loop spans 13 amino acids. Deletions cut 0 bases from V and 10 bases from J, with 11 bases between. In nucleotides, the CDR3 is TGCGCCAGCAGCTTGGACGGCGGTCTCGAGCAGTTCTTC. Its translation is CASSLDGGLEQFF.